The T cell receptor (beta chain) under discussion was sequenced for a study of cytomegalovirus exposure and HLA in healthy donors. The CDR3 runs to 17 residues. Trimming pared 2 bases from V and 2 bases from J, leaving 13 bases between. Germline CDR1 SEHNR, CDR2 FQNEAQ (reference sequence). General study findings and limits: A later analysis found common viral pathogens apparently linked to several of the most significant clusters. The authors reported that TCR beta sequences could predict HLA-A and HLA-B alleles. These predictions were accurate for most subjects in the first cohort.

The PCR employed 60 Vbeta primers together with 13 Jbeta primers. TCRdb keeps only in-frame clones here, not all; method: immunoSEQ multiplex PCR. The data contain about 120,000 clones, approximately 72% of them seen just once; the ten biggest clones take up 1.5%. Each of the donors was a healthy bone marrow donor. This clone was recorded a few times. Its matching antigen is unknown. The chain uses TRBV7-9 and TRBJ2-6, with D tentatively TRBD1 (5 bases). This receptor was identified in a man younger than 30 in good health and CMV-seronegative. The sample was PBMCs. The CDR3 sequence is CASSLFQGPTGANVLTF. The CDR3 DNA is TGTGCCAGCAGCTTATTCCAGGGTCCTACTGGGGCCAACGTCCTGACTTTC.